These 27 T cell receptor beta chains originate from one sample sequenced in a study of T cells in Graves' hyperthyroidism and ophthalmopathy. RNA transcripts were the template for amplifying TCR beta CDR3 regions. Researchers ran a first-round RT-PCR on the TCR CDR3 using the HTBI primer set. TCRdb independently ran MiXCR on the multiplex PCR reads; one entry per CDR3 protein. The sample holds some 600,000 distinct CDR3 sequences, around 45% seen once. Sequenced: peripheral blood or thyroid tissue (not recorded which). The receptors originated from a woman younger than 30 with Graves' hyperthyroidism.

The chain carries TRBV25-1 and TRBJ1-2, with TRBD1 as a possible D gene (6 bases). The CDR3 runs 15 residues. V was shortened by 6 bases and J by 0 bases, with 14 bases between the two germline ends. Germline V gene lookup returns CDR1 MGHDK and CDR2 SYGVNS. CDR3: CASSVGQLANYGYTF. The CDR3 coding sequence is TGTGCCAGCAGCGTTGGACAGCTCGCTAACTATGGCTACACCTTC.

The chain carries TRBV19 and TRBJ1-2; unclear D gene. This CDR3 comprises 15 residues. The germline CDR1 and CDR2 sequences are LNHDA and SQIVND (reference sequence). V lost 4 bases, J lost 7 bases, and 19 bases lay in between. CDR3 sequence: CASSTSETVLAGYTF. The DNA for the CDR3 is TGTGCCAGTAGTACCTCGGAAACGGTGCTCGCTGGCTACACCTTC.

The J gene is TRBJ2-7, the V gene TRBV10-3; 11 bases are a match to TRBD2. Germline CDR1 reads ENHRY; CDR2 reads SYGVKD. CDR3 length: 16 amino acids. V was pared by 6 bases and J by 4 bases, with 11 bases of the junction left unmatched. DNA for the CDR3: TGTGCCATCAGCCTCGGCGCTAGCGGGAGGCGGTACGAGCAGTACTTC. Encoded protein: CAISLGASGRRYEQYF.

The chain has TRBV20-1 and TRBJ2-7; TRBD2 might be the D (5 bases). Between the trimmed V and J ends, which lost 0 bases and 6 bases, there was a span of 21 bases. CDR1 and CDR2 (germline): DFQATT, SNEGSKA (reference sequence). This CDR3 spans 16 amino acids. CDR3 sequence reads: CSARDREEGLAFEQYF. The CDR3, as DNA: TGCAGTGCTAGAGACCGGGAAGAGGGCCTCGCCTTCGAGCAGTACTTC.

V usage is TRBV24-1 and J usage is TRBJ2-3; D perhaps matches TRBD2 (5 bases). The CDR3 has 13 residues. Trimming took off 11 bases at V and 4 bases at J, with 15 bases between the two ends. From germline, CDR1 is KGHDR and CDR2 SFDVKD. The CDR3 region has the DNA TGTGCCAGCAGCCCCGTGGAGGCAGATACGCAGTATTTT. Translated: CASSPVEADTQYF.

Concerning this clonotype itself: A much larger clone sits a single nucleotide away, making a read error possible. The CDR3 does not close with the conserved phenylalanine or tryptophan, likely indicating a read error. This chain uses TRBV29-1 with TRBJ1-1; 8 nucleotides match TRBD1. The CDR3 length is 13 residues. The germline V gene has CDR1 SQVTM and CDR2 ANQGSEA. With V trimmed by 4 bases and J by 3 bases, 4 bases remained unmatched. The DNA of the CDR3 is TGCAGCGTTGTAGAGGGACAGGACACTGAAGCTTTCTCT. Protein sequence: CSVVEGQDTEAFS.

This clonotype has just a few counts. V is TRBV10-3 and J is TRBJ2-2; TRBD1 or TRBD2 may be the D gene (5 bases each). The CDR3 length is 16 residues. Germline CDR1 ENHRY, CDR2 SYGVKD. Trimming took off 0 bases at V and 6 bases at J, with 14 bases between the two ends. CDR3 bases: TGTGCCATCAGTGAGTCCGGCAGGGTGGAGGCCGGGGAGCTGTTTTTT. Protein: CAISESGRVEAGELFF.

CDR3 sequence reads: CATSERAVTEAFF. In DNA, the CDR3 is TGTGCCACCAGTGAGAGGGCCGTCACTGAAGCTTTCTTT. The chain recombines TRBV24-1 with TRBJ1-1; no clear D. Germline V gives CDR1 KGHDR, CDR2 SFDVKD. The CDR3 is 13 amino acids. Trimming stripped 4 bases from V and 4 bases from J, with 9 bases between.

J is TRBJ2-2 and V is TRBV7-9; D call uncertain. V lost 2 bases and J lost 7, with 11 bases in between. The CDR3 runs to 14 residues. Germline V lookup: CDR1 SEHNR, CDR2 FQNEAQ (reference sequence). The CDR3 DNA is TGTGCCAGCAGCTTAAGTCGACTGGGCGGGGAGCTGTTTTTT. Translating it yields CASSLSRLGGELFF. The complete variable domain, with remaining parts taken from reference TRBV7-9 and TRBJ2-2, reads DTGVSQNPRHKITKRGQNVTFRCDPISEHNRLYWYRQTLGQGPEFLTYFQNEAQLEKSRLLSDRFSAERPKGSFSTLEIQRTEQGDSAMYLCASSLSRLGGELFFGEGSRLTVL.

This clonotype was detected only once. The chain carries TRBV25-1 and TRBJ1-2; a possible D gene is TRBD1 (5 bases). CDR1 is MGHDK and CDR2 is SYGVNS in the germline V gene. V lost 6 bases to trimming and J lost 5 bases, with 19 bases between them. The CDR3 sequence is 15 residues long. The CDR3 DNA follows: TGTGCCAGCAGGAAGGACTGGGGCAATAGGTATGGCTACACCTTC. It specifies CASRKDWGNRYGYTF.

This clonotype was seen only a few times. The rearrangement links TRBV2 to TRBJ1-2, with D maybe TRBD1 (6 bases). Germline V gives CDR1 SNHLY, CDR2 FYNNEI. Trimming pared 2 bases from V and 5 bases from J, leaving 15 bases between. This CDR3 is built from 15 residues. The CDR3 spells CASSEHRQGTYGYTF. The CDR3 DNA follows: TGTGCCAGCAGTGAACATAGGCAGGGGACGTATGGCTACACCTTC.

This clonotype was seen only a few times. The V call is TRBV7-6, the J call TRBJ2-7; D may be TRBD1 (6 bases). Germline V gene lookup returns CDR1 SGHVS and CDR2 FNYEAQ. The CDR3 runs to 16 residues. V was cut by 0 bases and J by 0 bases, with 12 bases left in between. CDR3 sequence reads: CASSLAPWTDSYEQYF. The CDR3 DNA sequence: TGTGCCAGCAGCTTAGCCCCTTGGACAGACTCCTACGAGCAGTACTTC.

The chain uses TRBV2 and TRBJ1-4; 9 bases match TRBD1. The CDR3 extends over 14 amino acids. The V gene's germline CDR1 is SNHLY and CDR2 FYNNEI. V shed 7 bases and J 5 bases; nucleotides not matched to a gene: 5. The DNA for the CDR3 is TGTGCCAGCACTTCCGGGACAGGGAATGAAAAACTGTTTTTT. Protein: CASTSGTGNEKLFF.

As DNA, the CDR3 is TGTGCCAGCTCTAGGTCGTACACCGGGGAGCTGTTTTTT. It codes for CASSRSYTGELFF. V gene TRBV2 combines with J gene TRBJ2-2; no firm D call. Deletions cut 8 bases from V and 3 bases from J, with 10 bases between. Germline loops: CDR1 SNHLY, CDR2 FYNNEI. The CDR3 is 13 amino acids.

The chain links TRBV20-1 to TRBJ1-2; D unresolved. V was shortened by 3 bases and J by 4 bases, with 12 bases between the two germline ends. The CDR3 totals 13 residues. Germline CDR1 reads DFQATT; CDR2 reads SNEGSKA (reference sequence). The CDR3 is CSASQTESYGYTF. The DNA of the CDR3 is TGCAGTGCTAGTCAAACGGAATCCTATGGCTACACCTTC.

A single count supports this clonotype. The chain couples TRBV25-1 to TRBJ1-2; no definite D call. V shed 1 base and J shed 2 bases, with 8 bases lying between them. This CDR3 is 14 amino acids long. The germline CDR1 and CDR2 sequences are MGHDK and SYGVNS. This chain's CDR3 is CASSESFQNYGYTF. The DNA of the CDR3 is TGTGCCAGCAGTGAATCTTTTCAGAACTATGGCTACACCTTC.

V is TRBV20-1 and J is TRBJ1-4, with a tentative D call TRBD1 (6 bases). Germline CDR1 DFQATT, CDR2 SNEGSKA (reference sequence). The CDR3 extends over 14 amino acids. V was clipped by 6 bases and J by 3 bases, with 14 bases between them. CDR3 sequence: CSAREQGPNEKLFF. The CDR3 bases are TGCAGTGCGAGGGAACAGGGACCTAATGAAAAACTGTTTTTT.

A few counts support this clonotype. The CDR3 reads CSARKAAGKGYEQYF. CDR3 DNA sequence: TGCAGTGCCAGGAAGGCTGCGGGAAAGGGGTACGAGCAGTACTTC. The chain joins TRBV20-1 to TRBJ2-7; D is perhaps TRBD2 (6 bases). The CDR3 is 15 residues long. The ends were cut back, 6 bases at V and 4 bases at J, with 22 bases in the middle. Germline assignment: CDR1 DFQATT and CDR2 SNEGSKA (reference sequence).

The rearrangement joins TRBV29-1 to TRBJ1-5, with D possibly matching TRBD1 (6 bases). Per the germline V gene, CDR1 is SQVTM and CDR2 is ANQGSEA. CDR3 size: 14 residues. V lost 6 bases and J 3 bases, leaving 15 bases between the germline ends. The CDR3 DNA is TGCAGCGTCGGGACAAGGGCCTCCAATCAGCCCCAGCATTTT. Translation: CSVGTRASNQPQHF.

The chain joins TRBV20-1 to TRBJ1-1, with D uncertain. V was trimmed by 3 bases and J by 7 bases, leaving 15 bases between them. This CDR3 region has 13 residues. Germline assignment: CDR1 DFQATT and CDR2 SNEGSKA (reference sequence). The CDR3: CSARPGPIREAFF. The CDR3 nucleotides are TGCAGTGCTAGGCCCGGGCCAATTCGTGAAGCTTTCTTT.

This clonotype has more than one count but fewer than ten. The chain employs TRBV7-9 and TRBJ2-6; no definite D call. Germline CDR1 and CDR2: SEHNR and FQNEAQ (reference sequence). V lost 6 bases to trimming and J lost 4 bases, with 4 bases between them. CDR3 length: 12 residues. CDR3 bases: TGTGCCAGCAGTCACGGGGCCAACGTCCTGACTTTC. It codes for CASSHGANVLTF.

The rearrangement links TRBV24-1 to TRBJ1-3; D is possibly TRBD1 (6 bases). CDR3 length equals 15 residues. Germline values: CDR1 KGHDR, CDR2 SFDVKD. V was trimmed by 1 base and J by 3 bases, leaving 9 bases between them. The CDR3 DNA follows: TGTGCCACCAGTGATTTTGGGACAATTGGAAACACCATATATTTT. Its protein is CATSDFGTIGNTIYF.

Comments on this clonotype: The junction differs from germline at one of its ends, possibly a read error. The chain joins TRBV15 to TRBJ1-2; TRBD1 aligns across 9 bases. The germline V gene has CDR1 LNHNV and CDR2 YYDKDF (reference sequence). The CDR3 has 14 residues. In DNA form, the CDR3 reads TGTGCCACCAGCAGCCCTTCCGGGACAGGGACCTATTACTTC. Its translation is CATSSPSGTGTYYF.

The rearrangement uses TRBV19 and TRBJ1-1; D is unresolved. The CDR3 is 15 residues long. CDR1 and CDR2 (germline): LNHDA, SQIVND (reference sequence). V dropped 2 bases and J dropped 3 bases, with 13 bases sitting between them. CDR3 protein: CASSIPEGVHTEAFF. The CDR3 DNA sequence: TGTGCCAGTAGTATACCAGAAGGTGTGCACACTGAAGCTTTCTTT.

On this clonotype itself: A much larger clone is a single base away; this may be a read error. V is TRBV10-3 and J is TRBJ1-5; D not certain. The CDR3 covers 13 residues. Trimming stripped 10 bases from V and 2 bases from J, with 12 bases between. The germline gives CDR1 ENHRY, CDR2 SYGVKD. The CDR3 is CASKEIGNQPQHF. CDR3 bases: TGTGCCAGCAAGGAGATCGGCAATCAGCCCCAGCATTTT.

This rearrangement joins TRBV9 to TRBJ1-2; TRBD1 agrees at 7 bases. CDR3 length: 14 residues. V shed 4 bases and J 7 bases; nucleotides not matched to a gene: 10. CDR1 is SGDLS, CDR2 YYNGEE, per germline. The CDR3 sequence is CASSHADRAAGYTF. DNA of the CDR3: TGTGCCAGCAGCCACGCTGACAGGGCGGCTGGCTACACCTTC.

This chain uses TRBV29-1 with TRBJ1-1; TRBD1 matches at 7 bases. Germline trimming cut 6 bases from V and 9 bases from J; bases unmatched to any gene: 4. CDR1 is SQVTM and CDR2 is ANQGSEA in the germline V gene. CDR3 length: 10 residues. CDR3 region: CSVGTDQAFF. CDR3 DNA: TGCAGCGTAGGGACAGACCAAGCTTTCTTT.